The text below deals with one TCR beta chain. Its antigen is still unknown. Per-base qualities were not stored, and no clone one base away is much larger. Libraries were made using the immunoSEQ multiplex PCR assay. As for how the authors treated the data: A statistical classification framework was built to diagnose cytomegalovirus status from the catalog of TCR beta chain sequences. TCRdb took this table from immuneACCESS and kept in-frame rearrangements with V and J called. Such tables lack part of the clones; where checked against another copy, unresolved V genes explain under half of the gap, and the rest is unexplained. For V, J and clone size, that table is used; D and trimming come from the DNA. This sample comprises 250,000 to 400,000 clones, 87% of them detected only once. The ten most abundant clones make up about 1% of the sample. The data are from a study of cytomegalovirus exposure and HLA in healthy donors (TCRdb year 2017). Concerning the study at large: A later analysis indicated that the 90 to 150 validation repertoires were generated on the platform also employed for the roughly 650 repertoires of the first cohort. To predict cytomegalovirus infection status, the study brought together high-throughput TCR immunosequencing, statistical association of individual TCRs with disease status, and machine learning. The aim of the study was to test whether cataloging public T cell receptors could identify signatures of past pathogen exposure. A separate validation cohort of 90 to 150 different subjects was used in addition to the approximately 640-subject first cohort.

The donors belonged to the validation cohort of about 130 subjects, which was separate from the roughly 700-subject first cohort. For CDR1 and CDR2, the germline V gene lists MNHEY and SVGAGI. For this chain, trimming is 0 bases at the V end and 2 bases at the J end, and the number of junction bases without a gene match is 1. The CDR3 has 16 amino acids, counting the end cysteine and phenylalanine. Of all the DNA, just the CDR3 is kept, 48 bases in frame from base 1. The paper as a whole reports these results and caveats: A later analysis had no HLA typing for the validation cohort, so co-occurrence there was scored across all 120 repertoires. The authors suggested that the approach could potentially be generalized to other disease states and immunological phenotypes. Most TCR sequences were observed very rarely across donors, whereas some public TCRs were present in many individuals. Of the cluster scores, 90% to 95% were above 0 in a later analysis, which found that TCRs clustered in the first cohort also tended to co-occur in the roughly 130 validation repertoires. A total of about 180 TCR beta chains were listed by the study as associated with cytomegalovirus. In vitro tests confirmed that a few of the cytomegalovirus-associated TCR beta chains recognize cytomegalovirus antigens. Cytomegalovirus status was reported to be diagnosed by the classifier with high specificity and sensitivity in both the original and validation cohorts.

The TCR comes from a woman between 25 and 40 years old in good health and CMV-seropositive. This receptor chain uses TRBV6-5 and TRBJ2-5; 12 bases in the junction line up with TRBD1. The sample taken for sequencing was PBMCs. The sequenced DNA: TGTGCCAGCAGTTACTCGGGACAGGGGGCACAAGAGACCCAGTACTTC. The resulting protein is CASSYSGQGAQETQYF.